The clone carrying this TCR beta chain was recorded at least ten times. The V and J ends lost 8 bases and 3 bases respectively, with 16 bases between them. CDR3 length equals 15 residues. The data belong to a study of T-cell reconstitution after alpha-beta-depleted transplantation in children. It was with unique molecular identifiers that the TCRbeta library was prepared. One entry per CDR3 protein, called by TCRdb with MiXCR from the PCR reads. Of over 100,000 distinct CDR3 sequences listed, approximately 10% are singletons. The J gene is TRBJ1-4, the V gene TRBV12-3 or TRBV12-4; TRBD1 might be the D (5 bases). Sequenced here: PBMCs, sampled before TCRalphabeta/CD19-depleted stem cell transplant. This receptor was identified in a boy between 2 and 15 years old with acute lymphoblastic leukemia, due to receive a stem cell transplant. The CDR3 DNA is TGTGCCAGCGGCCAGGGTGCGTTTGCTAATGAAAAACTGTTTTTT. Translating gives CASGQGAFANEKLFF.